These T cell receptor beta chains were read from a single sample in a study of blood T cell repertoires in COVID-19. Some clones are missing from TCRdb's copy, which holds only in-frame ones; the method was immunoSEQ multiplex PCR. The table has about 200,000 clones, roughly 90% seen once. The specimen was peripheral blood. These receptors originate from a man between 18 and 29 years old with active or convalescent COVID-19. Each CDR3 is given with its conserved first and last residue. D genes are given only for firm matches. Only part of the rows carry a size: once, few, many, or a class if the clone is expanded.

TRBJ2-3,TRBV19,NA,TRBD2,CASSIAGRATDTQYF,TGTGCCAGTAGTATAGCCGGGAGGGCAACAGATACGCAGTATTTT
TRBJ1-5,TRBV3-1/TRBV3-2,NA,NA,CASSLKAGQPQHF,TGTGCCAGCAGCCTTAAGGCGGGTCAGCCCCAGCATTTT
TRBJ1-3,TRBV12-2,NA,NA,CASRTRQSSGNTIYF,TGTGCAAGTCGCACAAGACAGTCCTCTGGAAACACCATATATTTT
TRBJ2-7,TRBV5-1,few,TRBD1,CASSMGQAYYEQYF,TGCGCCAGCAGCATGGGACAGGCGTACTACGAGCAGTACTTC
TRBJ2-4,TRBV5-5,NA,TRBD2,CASSLGLAENKNIQYF,TGTGCCAGCAGCTTGGGACTAGCGGAAAACAAAAACATTCAGTACTTC
TRBJ2-1,TRBV7-9,NA,TRBD2,CASSFSQSLTSFTYNEQFF,TGTGCCAGCAGCTTTTCTCAAAGTCTGACTAGCTTCACCTACAATGAGCAGTTCTTC
TRBJ2-1,TRBV5-5,NA,TRBD2,CASSASGYNEQFF,TGTGCCAGCAGTGCTAGCGGCTACAATGAGCAGTTCTTC
TRBJ2-3,TRBV3-1/TRBV3-2,NA,TRBD2,CASSQLGLAGGTDTQYF,TGTGCCAGCAGCCAACTCGGACTAGCGGGGGGTACAGATACGCAGTATTTT
TRBJ1-2,TRBV6-5,NA,TRBD1,CASRGDRENYGYTF,TGTGCCAGCAGAGGAGACAGGGAGAACTATGGCTACACCTTC
TRBJ2-2,TRBV10-3,NA,NA,CAISSGNTGELFF,TGTGCCATCAGCAGCGGGAACACCGGGGAGCTGTTTTTT
TRBJ1-1,TRBV5-6,NA,NA,CASSLLGALNTEAFF,TGTGCCAGCAGCTTATTAGGAGCACTGAACACTGAAGCTTTCTTT
TRBJ2-5,TRBV3-1/TRBV3-2,NA,TRBD1,CATGTGDLQETQYF,TGTGCCACGGGGACAGGGGACCTTCAAGAGACCCAGTACTTC
TRBJ1-3,TRBV6-6,NA,NA,CASRPGSGNTIYF,TGTGCCAGCAGGCCGGGCTCTGGAAACACCATATATTTT
TRBJ2-7,TRBV5-1,NA,NA,CASSPGLRGGYEQYF,TGCGCCAGCAGCCCAGGCCTCAGGGGTGGGTACGAGCAGTACTTC
TRBJ2-6,TRBV6-5,NA,NA,CASNSRNGANVLTF,TGTGCCAGCAACAGCCGTAATGGGGCCAACGTCCTGACTTTC
TRBJ2-7,TRBV5-1,NA,TRBD2,CASSPSGITYEQYF,TGCGCCAGCAGCCCTAGCGGGATCACCTACGAGCAGTACTTC
TRBJ1-1,TRBV2,large,NA,CASSGGDGTEAFF,TGTGCCAGCAGTGGGGGCGACGGGACTGAAGCTTTCTTT
TRBJ2-7,TRBV2,NA,TRBD2,CASSGGGGGFYEQYF,TGTGCCAGCAGTGGGGGAGGCGGGGGGTTCTACGAGCAGTACTTC
TRBJ1-1,TRBV7-2,NA,TRBD1,CASRGTGAYTEAFF,TGTGCCAGCAGGGGGACAGGGGCGTACACTGAAGCTTTCTTT
TRBJ2-1,TRBV19,once,NA,CASSTQGIGFNEQFF,TGTGCCAGTAGTACCCAGGGGATAGGTTTCAATGAGCAGTTCTTC
TRBJ2-1,TRBV5-1,once,NA,CASSLGTLSEQFF,TGCGCCAGCAGCTTAGGGACTCTGTCTGAGCAGTTCTTC
TRBJ2-2,TRBV4-3,NA,NA,CASSQERTVGSGELFF,TGCGCCAGCAGCCAAGAACGGACAGTGGGGTCCGGGGAGCTGTTTTTT
TRBJ2-7,TRBV29-1,NA,NA,CSVLDSYEQYF,TGCAGCGTTCTCGACAGCTACGAGCAGTACTTC
TRBJ1-1,TRBV9,NA,NA,CASSVVSTGYTEAFF,TGTGCCAGCAGCGTAGTCTCGACGGGATACACTGAAGCTTTCTTT
TRBJ1-1,TRBV12-3/TRBV12-4,NA,NA,CASSARGDTEAFF,TGTGCCAGCAGTGCCAGGGGAGACACTGAAGCTTTCTTT
TRBJ2-2,TRBV6-1,NA,TRBD1,CASSETGFTNTGELFF,TGTGCCAGCAGTGAGACAGGGTTTACGAACACCGGGGAGCTGTTTTTT
TRBJ2-1,TRBV2,NA,NA,CASSHSPSDWDNEQFF,TGTGCCAGCAGCCATTCCCCCTCGGACTGGGACAATGAGCAGTTCTTC
TRBJ1-1,TRBV6-6,NA,NA,CASSLPQGMGTEAFF,TGTGCCAGCAGTTTACCACAGGGTATGGGCACTGAAGCTTTCTTT
TRBJ1-2,TRBV25-1,few,NA,CASSEPPGETYGYTF,TGTGCCAGCAGTGAACCGCCGGGGGAAACCTATGGCTACACCTTC
TRBJ2-7,TRBV5-4,NA,TRBD2,CASSLEAGDREYF,TGTGCCAGCAGCTTGGAGGCGGGAGACCGGGAGTACTTC
TRBJ2-2,TRBV14,NA,NA,CASSQGLRLARPGELFF,TGTGCCAGCAGCCAGGGCCTGAGGCTAGCACGGCCCGGGGAGCTGTTTTTT
TRBJ2-3,TRBV10-3,NA,NA,CAISDNSDTQYF,TGTGCCATCAGTGATAATTCAGATACGCAGTATTTT
TRBJ2-3,TRBV4-2,NA,NA,CASSQDLTRGWSTDTQYF,TGTGCCAGCAGCCAAGATCTCACTCGGGGTTGGAGCACAGATACGCAGTATTTT
TRBJ2-2,TRBV24-1,NA,NA,CATSAIGQFRAGELFF,TGTGCCACCAGTGCCATCGGACAGTTTAGGGCCGGGGAGCTGTTTTTT
TRBJ2-5,TRBV19,NA,TRBD1,CASSNRGETQYF,TGTGCCAGTAGTAACAGGGGGGAGACCCAGTACTTC
TRBJ2-1,TRBV10-3,NA,NA,CAISDPGSSYNEQFF,TGTGCCATCAGTGATCCGGGAAGCTCCTACAATGAGCAGTTCTTC
TRBJ1-1,TRBV5-1,NA,TRBD1,CASSPGGRDTEAFF,TGCGCCAGCAGCCCAGGGGGTCGGGACACTGAAGCTTTCTTT
TRBJ1-5,TRBV2,NA,NA,CASSDPPGGANQPQHF,TGTGCCAGCAGTGATCCCCCGGGGGGGGCAAATCAGCCCCAGCATTTT
TRBJ1-1,TRBV27,NA,NA,CASSLQGWMNTEAFF,TGTGCCAGCAGTTTACAGGGGTGGATGAACACTGAAGCTTTCTTT
TRBJ1-2,TRBV29-1,NA,NA,CSVDSRGYGYTF,TGCAGCGTTGACTCACGGGGGTATGGCTACACCTTC
TRBJ2-7,TRBV6-6,NA,NA,CASSYSPIAEEYEQYF,TGTGCCAGCAGTTATTCTCCCATAGCGGAAGAATACGAGCAGTACTTC
TRBJ1-1,TRBV10-3,NA,TRBD1,CAISVGTGTSNAEAFF,TGTGCCATCAGTGTTGGGACAGGTACCTCTAACGCTGAAGCTTTCTTT
TRBJ2-1,TRBV27,NA,NA,CASSLSFAGTDEQFF,TGTGCCAGCAGTTTATCGTTTGCGGGTACGGATGAGCAGTTCTTC
TRBJ2-7,TRBV9,NA,NA,CASSVDPGLDEQYF,TGTGCCAGCAGCGTAGACCCAGGGTTGGACGAGCAGTACTTC
TRBJ1-5,TRBV7-8,NA,NA,CASSGGSNFRNQPQHF,TGTGCCAGCAGCGGGGGGAGCAATTTTCGCAATCAGCCCCAGCATTTT
TRBJ2-2,TRBV5-4,NA,NA,CASSQEVGAGELFF,TGTGCCAGCAGCCAGGAGGTTGGGGCCGGGGAGCTGTTTTTT
TRBJ1-1,TRBV11-3,NA,NA,CASSFSRGTEAFF,TGTGCCAGCAGCTTTTCAAGGGGCACTGAAGCTTTCTTT
TRBJ2-1,TRBV7-6,few,NA,CASSSGISGVNEQFF,TGTGCCAGCAGCAGTGGGATTAGCGGCGTTAATGAGCAGTTCTTC
TRBJ1-2,TRBV4-1,once,TRBD1,CASSQGVFRQGAYGYTF,TGCGCCAGCAGCCAAGGAGTCTTTAGACAGGGTGCCTATGGCTACACCTTC
TRBJ1-1,TRBV6-5,NA,TRBD1,CASSSTGGNTEAFF,TGTGCCAGCAGCTCGACAGGGGGGAACACTGAAGCTTTCTTT
TRBJ2-1,TRBV7-8,NA,TRBD2,CASSFQFAGRGDEQFF,TGTGCCAGCAGCTTCCAGTTCGCCGGGCGGGGGGATGAGCAGTTCTTC
TRBJ2-1,TRBV5-6,NA,NA,CASSLPSINEQFF,TGTGCCAGCAGCTTGCCTAGCATCAATGAGCAGTTCTTC
TRBJ2-3,TRBV5-6,NA,NA,CASSLFADATTDTQYF,TGTGCCAGCAGCTTGTTTGCGGATGCAACCACAGATACGCAGTATTTT
TRBJ1-5,TRBV6-2/TRBV6-3,NA,NA,CASSYSGGVNQPQHF,TGTGCCAGCAGTTACTCGGGGGGAGTAAATCAGCCCCAGCATTTT
TRBJ2-7,TRBV7-3,NA,TRBD2,CASSLLAGDYEQYF,TGTGCCAGCAGCCTACTAGCGGGAGACTACGAGCAGTACTTC
TRBJ2-6,TRBV7-3,NA,TRBD1,CASSPGQTGANVLTF,TGTGCCAGCAGCCCGGGACAGACTGGGGCCAACGTCCTGACTTTC
TRBJ1-1,TRBV3-1/TRBV3-2,NA,TRBD1,CASSSGQGRYTEAFF,TGTGCCAGCAGCTCCGGACAGGGGCGATACACTGAAGCTTTCTTT